The clone carrying this T cell receptor (beta chain) has only a few counts. The entry originates in a study of CD8 T cells in ankylosing spondylitis. MiXCR, applied by TCRdb to the 5' RACE reads, yields one record per CDR3 protein. The sample carries about 240,000 distinct CDR3 sequences, about 11% recorded once. Germline-derived CDR1 and CDR2 are MNHEY and SVGEGT. Germline trimming cut 2 bases from V and 4 bases from J; bases unmatched to any gene: 2. The length of the CDR3 is 14 residues. Sequences were obtained from blood, either unsorted or a sorted T cell fraction (not recorded which). This receptor was identified in a male donor with ankylosing spondylitis or in good health (not recorded which). This sequence joins TRBV6-2 or TRBV6-3 and TRBJ2-1, with 7 nucleotides matching TRBD2. The CDR3 DNA follows: TGTGCCAGCAGTTACGCGGGAGAATACAATGAGCAGTTCTTC. Protein: CASSYAGEYNEQFF.